Listed here are 15 T cell receptor beta chains from one sample, sequenced in a study of cytomegalovirus exposure and HLA in healthy donors. The assay was immunoSEQ multiplex PCR, and TCRdb's table has in-frame clones only and misses some. This table has tens of thousands of clones, roughly 92% appearing once. The sequencing input was PBMCs. These receptors were taken from a man younger than 30 in good health and CMV-seronegative.

The chain combines TRBV29-1 with TRBJ1-2; the match to TRBD1 covers 7 bases. The germline CDR1 and CDR2 sequences are SQVTM and ANQGSEA. This CDR3 is built from 16 residues. The V segment lost 0 bases and the J segment 2 bases; nucleotides outside the gene matches: 9. In DNA, the CDR3 is TGCAGCGTTGAAGAGACAGGGCGCAAGGGCAACTATGGCTACACCTTC. Translation: CSVEETGRKGNYGYTF. The full variable domain, in which reference TRBV29-1 and TRBJ1-2 provide the parts outside the CDR3, is SAVISQKPSRDICQRGTSLTIQCQVDSQVTMMFWYRQQPGQSLTLIATANQGSEATYESGFVIDKFPISRPNLTFSTLTVSNMSPEDSSIYLCSVEETGRKGNYGYTFGSGTRLTVV.

The chain uses TRBV10-3 and TRBJ2-2, with D possibly matching TRBD2 (6 bases). The germline V and J ends were trimmed by 6 bases and 2 bases, with 13 bases remaining between them. The CDR3 spans 15 residues. The germline V gene encodes CDR1 ENHRY and CDR2 SYGVKD. CDR3 in amino acids: CAISGGLRNTGELFF. For the CDR3, the DNA is TGTGCCATCAGCGGTGGACTAAGAAACACCGGGGAGCTGTTTTTT.

The chain recombines TRBV5-1 with TRBJ2-3, with 8 bases lining up with TRBD1. This CDR3 is 15 amino acids long. Germline V gives CDR1 SGHRS, CDR2 YFSETQ. J lost 3 bases, V lost 2 bases, and 5 bases had no gene match. CDR3 residues: CASSFPRGLTDTQYF. In nucleotides, the CDR3 is TGCGCCAGCAGCTTTCCCAGGGGGCTTACAGATACGCAGTATTTT.

This clone was counted a single time. One end of the junction varies from germline; a read error may be responsible. This chain links TRBV28 with TRBJ2-1, with D possibly matching TRBD2 (6 bases). The CDR3 runs 15 residues. The germline V gene encodes CDR1 MDHEN and CDR2 SYDVKM. As DNA, the CDR3 is TGTGCCAGTAGTTCCCCAGGCGCGGGGTTTGGTGAGCAGTTCTTC. Translating gives CASSSPGAGFGEQFF.

The chain combines TRBV7-6 with TRBJ2-1, with D unresolved. Germline lookup yields CDR1 SGHVS and CDR2 FNYEAQ. The CDR3 sequence is 12 residues long. V shed 2 bases and J shed 5 bases, with 4 bases lying between them. In DNA, the CDR3 is TGTGCCAGCAGCTTAAGCAACAATGAGCAGTTCTTC. The encoded protein is CASSLSNNEQFF.

J is TRBJ1-2 and V is TRBV5-5; TRBD1 aligns across 9 bases. In germline, CDR1 is SGHKS, CDR2 YYEKEE (reference sequence). This CDR3 spans 16 amino acids. V was pared by 4 bases and J by 6 bases, with 13 bases of the junction left unmatched. CDR3 sequence (DNA): TGTGCCAGCAGCCGACAGTCCGGGACAGGGATCCATGGCTACACCTTC. Translated: CASSRQSGTGIHGYTF.

The chain couples TRBV4-2 to TRBJ2-3; perhaps TRBD1 as D (6 bases). The V end was cut by 4 bases, the J end by 5 bases, with 25 bases between. The CDR3 runs 18 residues. The germline V gene encodes CDR1 LGHNA and CDR2 YNFKEQ. DNA for the CDR3: TGTGCCAGCAGCCCAGACCCTGGGGGCGCATCAGTGGGAGATACGCAGTATTTT. Its translation: CASSPDPGGASVGDTQYF.

The CDR3 DNA is TGTGCCAGCAGTCGACCGGGACTAGCGAACTACGAGCAGTACTTC. Amino acid sequence: CASSRPGLANYEQYF. The chain joins TRBV6-6 to TRBJ2-7; TRBD2 agrees at 10 bases. Germline V gene data show CDR1 as MNHNY and CDR2 as SVGAGI (reference sequence). J was trimmed by 3 bases and V by 5 bases; bases with no gene match: 7. The CDR3 runs 15 residues.

The rearrangement joins TRBV19 to TRBJ2-1, with 12 bases matching TRBD2. J gave up 3 bases and V 6 bases, and 6 bases lay outside the gene matches. CDR3 size: 16 residues. Looked up from germline, CDR1 is LNHDA and CDR2 is SQIVND (reference sequence). The DNA for the CDR3 is TGTGCCAGTAGGCAGACTAGCGGGAGAGGCTACAATGAGCAGTTCTTC. Translation gives CASRQTSGRGYNEQFF.

The chain joins TRBV29-1 to TRBJ1-2; 9 positions agree with TRBD1. The ends lost 7 bases at V and 6 bases at J; junction bases unmatched: 3. In germline, CDR1 is SQVTM, CDR2 ANQGSEA. CDR3 length: 11 amino acids. The CDR3 here is CSGGQGNGYTF. CDR3 nucleotides: TGCAGCGGTGGACAGGGGAATGGCTACACCTTC.

The chain links TRBV7-3 to TRBJ2-1, with D possibly matching TRBD1 (6 bases). Germline values: CDR1 SGHTA, CDR2 FQGTGA. The CDR3 runs 13 residues. V was cut by 1 base and J by 6 bases, with 7 bases left in between. CDR3 sequence reads: CASSLIGGNEQFF. CDR3 bases: TGTGCCAGCAGCTTAATAGGGGGCAATGAGCAGTTCTTC.

This sequence joins TRBV4-2 and TRBJ2-3, with 9 bases matching TRBD2. With 5 bases clipped from V and 3 bases from J, the junction kept 9 bases outside the gene matches. The germline V gene has CDR1 LGHNA and CDR2 YNFKEQ. The CDR3 consists of 16 residues. The CDR3 protein is CASSEGLAYETDTQYF. Written as DNA, the CDR3 is TGTGCCAGCAGCGAAGGACTAGCGTACGAGACAGATACGCAGTATTTT.

This clone was seen only once. CDR3 region: CASQAGWVDTQYF. For the CDR3, the DNA is TGTGCCAGCCAAGCGGGATGGGTAGATACGCAGTATTTT. The genes are TRBV2 and TRBJ2-3; 7 positions match TRBD2. V gave up 8 bases and J gave up 5 bases; unmatched junction bases: 7. This CDR3 contains 13 residues. Germline-derived CDR1 and CDR2 are SNHLY and FYNNEI.

The chain uses TRBV5-6 and TRBJ2-5; 14 bases line up with TRBD2. CDR3 length: 16 residues. Germline trimming cut 2 bases from V and 3 bases from J; bases unmatched to any gene: 3. Germline V CDR1 and CDR2: SGHDT, YYEEEE. Here the CDR3 reads CASSFGLAGGKETQYF. The CDR3 DNA reads TGTGCCAGCAGCTTCGGACTAGCGGGAGGTAAAGAGACCCAGTACTTC.

The genes are TRBV6-1 and TRBJ2-7, with D perhaps TRBD2 (5 bases). The CDR3 runs 17 residues. Trimming left V 4 bases short and J 0 bases short, with 19 bases between. Germline CDR1 reads MNHNS; CDR2 reads SASEGT. The CDR3 nucleotides are TGTGCCAGCAGTGTTAACCTGGGAGCGGCGAGCTCCTACGAGCAGTACTTC. Translating gives CASSVNLGAASSYEQYF.